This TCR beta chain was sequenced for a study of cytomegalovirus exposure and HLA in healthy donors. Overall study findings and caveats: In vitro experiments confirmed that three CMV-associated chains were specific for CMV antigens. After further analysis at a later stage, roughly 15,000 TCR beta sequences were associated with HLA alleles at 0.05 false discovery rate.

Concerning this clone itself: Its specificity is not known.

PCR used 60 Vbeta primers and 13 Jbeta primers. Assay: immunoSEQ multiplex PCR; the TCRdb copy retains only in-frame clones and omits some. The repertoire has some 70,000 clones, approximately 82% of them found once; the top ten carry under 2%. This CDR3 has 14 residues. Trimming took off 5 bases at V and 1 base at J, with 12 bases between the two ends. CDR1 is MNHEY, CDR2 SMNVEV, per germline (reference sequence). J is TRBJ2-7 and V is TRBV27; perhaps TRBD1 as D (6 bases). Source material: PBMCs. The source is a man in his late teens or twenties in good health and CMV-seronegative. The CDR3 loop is CASSLQGFSYEQYF. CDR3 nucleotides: TGTGCCAGCAGTCTACAGGGCTTTTCCTACGAGCAGTACTTC.